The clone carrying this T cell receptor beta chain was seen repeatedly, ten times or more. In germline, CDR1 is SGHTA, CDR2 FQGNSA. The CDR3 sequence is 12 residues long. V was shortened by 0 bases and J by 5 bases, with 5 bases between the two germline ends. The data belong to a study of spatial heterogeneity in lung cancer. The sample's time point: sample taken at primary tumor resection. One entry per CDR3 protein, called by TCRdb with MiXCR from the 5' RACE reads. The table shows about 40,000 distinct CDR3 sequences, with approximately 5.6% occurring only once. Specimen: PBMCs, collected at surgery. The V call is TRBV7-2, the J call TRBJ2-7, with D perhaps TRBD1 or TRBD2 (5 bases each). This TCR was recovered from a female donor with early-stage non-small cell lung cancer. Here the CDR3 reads CASSLAGHEQYF. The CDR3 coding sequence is TGTGCCAGCAGCTTAGCGGGACACGAGCAGTACTTC.